Included here is one T cell receptor (beta chain) sequence, with context. The antigen is undetermined. Method: immunoSEQ multiplex PCR; TCRdb's copy keeps in-frame clones and lacks some. Here the sample spans some 110,000 clones, around 93% being singletons. This sample is drawn from a study of PD-L1 blockade in urothelial cancer. Overall study: Atezolizumab was started by patients around 2014 at 1,200 mg intravenously every 3 weeks.

Overall study results and limits: TCR clonality was measured in pretreatment peripheral blood. Clonality below the median predicted better survival.

The time point is: peripheral blood 6 weeks after treatment start. Deletions cut 0 bases from V and 5 bases from J, with 7 bases between. This CDR3 has 14 amino acids. The V gene's germline CDR1 is LNHNV and CDR2 YYDKDF (reference sequence). This clonotype was obtained from a man aged 60 to 69 with urothelial cancer. Source: PBMCs, taken around atezolizumab (anti-PD-L1) treatment. The chain recombines TRBV15 with TRBJ2-2, with D possibly matching TRBD2 (6 bases). The CDR3 spells CATSRELATGELFF. DNA for the CDR3: TGTGCCACCAGCAGAGAACTAGCTACCGGGGAGCTGTTTTTT.